The sample holds many counts of the clone carrying this T cell receptor (beta chain). As the template, RNA transcripts were used to amplify TCR beta CDR3 regions. The workflow started with a first-round RT-PCR run with HTBI primers and then moved on to a second-round multiplex PCR. MiXCR, applied by TCRdb to the multiplex PCR reads, yields one record per CDR3 protein. The sample includes approximately 700,000 distinct CDR3 sequences, around 40% of them seen just once. Trimming cost V 5 bases and J 5 bases; bases outside gene matches: 10. The CDR3 consists of 15 residues. CDR1 and CDR2 (germline): SGHTA, FQGNSA. The data stem from a study of Graves' ophthalmopathy and Graves' hyperthyroidism. Exclusion criteria comprised other autoimmune diseases, uncontrolled infections, pregnancy or lactation in patients.

The sequence derives from an adult man with Graves' ophthalmopathy. V usage is TRBV7-2 and J usage is TRBJ2-5; the match to TRBD2 covers 8 bases. What was sequenced was peripheral blood. The CDR3 reads CASSQASGSGETQYF. The CDR3 DNA sequence: TGTGCCAGCAGCCAGGCAAGCGGGAGCGGGGAGACCCAGTACTTC.